This T cell receptor beta chain was recorded in a study of cytomegalovirus exposure and HLA in healthy donors. Primers for the PCR totalled 60 Vbeta and 13 Jbeta. Produced via immunoSEQ multiplex PCR; TCRdb's table is partial and in-frame only. Of some 150,000 clones in the sample, around 80% were seen once. This clone appeared a few times. Germline trimming cut 3 bases from V and 6 bases from J; bases unmatched to any gene: 2. The CDR3 totals 14 residues. The germline V gene has CDR1 SEHNR and CDR2 FQNEAQ (reference sequence). The TCR was taken from a female donor in good health and CMV-seronegative. The specimen was PBMCs. The chain is built from TRBV7-9 and TRBJ2-4, with TRBD1 identical over 10 bases. This chain's CDR3 is CASSLTGGGNIQYF. The CDR3 DNA is TGTGCCAGCAGCTTGACAGGGGGCGGAAACATTCAGTACTTC.